This TCR beta chain was profiled in a study of blood T cells in healthy people across ages. Overall study findings and caveats: Diversity estimates from one million T cells were considered underestimates. Fewer expanded clones and more diversity marked long-lived versus aged donors.

With respect to this clonotype: As yet, its antigen is unknown.

Next came a second PCR, run for about 7 to 12 cycles, which used a sample-barcoded 5' primer along with a J-beta primer mix. CDR3-containing paired-end reads numbering at least 2.5 million came from each sample. From the 5' RACE reads, TCRdb called clonotypes with MiXCR, one entry per CDR3 protein. The profile covers about 1.4 million distinct CDR3 sequences, with approximately 59% appearing a single time and over 6.5% taken by the ten largest. Sequencing was carried out using blood. The TCR comes from a man between 18 and 35 years old in good health.

The CDR3 sequence: CASSFQADTEAFF. CDR3 sequence (DNA): TGCGCCAGCAGCTTCCAGGCGGACACTGAAGCTTTCTTT. The chain combines TRBV5-1 with TRBJ1-1, with D uncertain. Trimming cost V 2 bases and J 3 bases, with 8 bases left between them. The V gene's germline CDR1 is SGHRS and CDR2 YFSETQ. The CDR3 is 13 residues long.